The 26 T cell receptor beta chains reported below all come from one sample, sequenced in a study of metastatic and nonmetastatic thyroid tumors. TCRdb reprocessed the PCR reads using MiXCR. Among some 36,000 clones, about a sixth were seen once, and the ten largest hold 5% to 7.5%. Until they underwent thyroid surgery, no patient had received any treatment. Sample: blood. These receptors were obtained from a male donor with papillary thyroid cancer or a benign thyroid nodule (not recorded which). Some clones in this sample may be carry-over from other donors' samples.

This clone has at least ten counts. Here the CDR3 DNA reads TGTGCCAGCAGTGACGATGGGGGGTCCTACAATGAGCAGTTCTTC. This sequence encodes CASSDDGGSYNEQFF. The chain combines TRBV6-4 with TRBJ2-1; possibly TRBD2 for D (6 bases). Trimming stripped 2 bases from V and 1 base from J, with 9 bases between. The CDR3 spans 15 residues. The V gene's germline CDR1 is MRHNA and CDR2 SNTAGT.

This clone has ten or more counts. Sequence at one end of the junction differs from germline and may be a read error. The V gene is TRBV7-9, the J gene TRBJ2-7, with 12 bases aligning to TRBD2. The CDR3 has 14 amino acids. CDR1 is SEHNR, CDR2 FQNEAQ, per germline (reference sequence). Here the CDR3 DNA reads TGTGCCAGCAGCCTAGCGGGAGGGCCCTACGAGCAGTACTTC. Protein sequence: CASSLAGGPYEQYF.

Many counts were recorded for this clone. The V and J genes are TRBV13 and TRBJ2-1; TRBD2 aligns across 13 bases. The CDR3 has 19 residues. Trimming removed 5 bases from V and 6 bases from J; junction bases left unmatched: 16. The V gene's germline CDR1 is PRHDT and CDR2 FYEKMQ (reference sequence). The CDR3 is CASSHPPGLAGKPFNEQFF. In DNA, the CDR3 is TGTGCCAGCAGCCACCCGCCGGGACTAGCGGGGAAGCCGTTCAATGAGCAGTTCTTC.

This clone was counted a few times. DNA for the CDR3: TGTGCCAGCAGTGAGCCGGGGGCTACGTACAATGAGCAGTTCTTC. It translates to CASSEPGATYNEQFF. The chain couples TRBV12-3 or TRBV12-4 to TRBJ2-1; D tentatively reads TRBD1 or TRBD2 (6 bases each). V lost 5 bases, J lost 4 bases, and 15 bases lay in between. The CDR3 extends over 15 amino acids.

This clone was detected many times. J is TRBJ2-3 and V is TRBV4-2; D might be TRBD1 or TRBD2, each matching 7 bases. This CDR3 spans 16 amino acids. Germline lookup yields CDR1 LGHNA and CDR2 YNFKEQ. Trimming left V 0 bases short and J 11 bases short, with 21 bases between. The CDR3 sequence: CASSQEWGQRGIWQYF. For the CDR3, the DNA is TGTGCCAGCAGCCAAGAGTGGGGACAGCGGGGTATTTGGCAGTATTTT.

This clone occurred a few times. The CDR3 loop reads CASSPVREGGVAGELFF. In DNA, the CDR3 is TGTGCCAGCAGCCCTGTGAGGGAGGGAGGGGTCGCCGGGGAGCTGTTTTTT. The rearrangement links TRBV7-8 to TRBJ2-2; 7 bases are shared with TRBD2. The CDR3 is made up of 17 amino acids. J was trimmed by 6 bases and V by 5 bases; bases with no gene match: 15. Per the germline V gene, CDR1 is SGHVS and CDR2 is FQNEAQ.

This clone came up a few times. At one of its ends the junction is not consistent with the germline gene, which may arise from a read error. This rearrangement joins TRBV7-8 to TRBJ1-3; D unresolved. Germline lookup yields CDR1 SGHVS and CDR2 FQNEAQ. CDR3 length: 17 residues. CDR3 in amino acids: CASSSYFMGVPGSTIYF. For the CDR3, the DNA is TGTGCCAGCAGCTCCTACTTCATGGGAGTCCCTGGAAGCACCATATATTTT. The whole variable domain, filled in from reference TRBV7-8 and TRBJ1-3, reads GAGVSQSPRYKVAKRGQDVALRCDPISGHVSLFWYQQALGQGPEFLTYFQNEAQLDKSGLPSDRFFAERPEGSVSTLKIQRTQQEDSAVYLCASSSYFMGVPGSTIYFGEGSWLTVV.

This clone was detected many times. The V and J genes are TRBV3-1 and TRBJ2-2; D is unresolved. In germline, CDR1 is LGHDT, CDR2 YNNKEL (reference sequence). V was cut by 5 bases and J by 7 bases, with 8 bases left in between. This CDR3 has 12 residues. CDR3 region: CASSTTHGELFF. The CDR3 coding sequence is TGTGCCAGCAGCACTACCCACGGGGAGCTGTTTTTT. Using reference TRBV3-1 and TRBJ2-2 for the parts outside the CDR3, the full variable domain is DTAVSQTPKYLVTQMGNDKSIKCEQNLGHDTMYWYKQDSKKFLKIMFSYNNKELIINETVPNRFSPKSPDKAHLNLHINSLELGDSAVYFCASSTTHGELFFGEGSRLTVL.

This clone was seen at least ten times. The chain combines TRBV6-2 or TRBV6-3 with TRBJ2-3; D might be TRBD2 (6 bases). The germline gives CDR1 MNHEY, CDR2 SVGEGT. This CDR3 comprises 15 residues. V was trimmed by 4 bases and J by 1 base, leaving 12 bases between them. The CDR3 spells CASSSRRGRTDTQYF. The CDR3 nucleotides are TGTGCCAGCAGTTCAAGGCGGGGCCGCACAGATACGCAGTATTTT.

This clone was seen ten or more times. The rearrangement links TRBV5-6 to TRBJ1-4, with D tentatively TRBD1 (5 bases). V was clipped by 3 bases and J by 7 bases, with 16 bases between them. Germline CDR1 and CDR2: SGHDT and YYEEEE. The CDR3 length is 15 residues. CDR3 nucleotides: TGTGCCAGCAGCTCCCGACAGACGTCGAGTGAAAAACTGTTTTTT. Protein product: CASSSRQTSSEKLFF.

In regard to this clone: Because the CDR3's place on the DNA is in doubt, the DNA is left out and the CDR3 is given as listed by TCRdb. The V call is TRBV7-5, the J call TRBJ2-7; TRBD1, the table's D call, was not compared with the DNA. TRBV7-5 is a documented pseudogene. The CDR3 spans 21 residues, counting both ends. CDR3 protein: CTSVPAVSKPPDRGDPYEQYF.

This clone came up many times. The chain is built from TRBV19 and TRBJ2-2; D perhaps matches TRBD2 (6 bases). Deletions cut 7 bases from V and 0 bases from J, with 15 bases between. The CDR3 contains 16 residues. Germline V gene sequence: CDR1 LNHDA, CDR2 SQIVND (reference sequence). CDR3 sequence reads: CASTLGPGANTGELFF. DNA for the CDR3: TGTGCCAGTACCCTAGGGCCGGGAGCGAACACCGGGGAGCTGTTTTTT.

About this clone itself: At one end, the junction sequence differs from germline, possibly due to a read error. The chain recombines TRBV12-3 or TRBV12-4 with TRBJ2-7; TRBD1 might be the D (6 bases). The CDR3 is 15 residues long. The CDR3 loop is CASSLGGQGLHEQHF. CDR3 coding DNA: TGTGCCAGCAGCTTAGGCGGGCAGGGGTTACACGAGCAGCACTTC.

In this sample, this clone turned up many times. The chain is built from TRBV14 and TRBJ2-5, with D unresolved. Trimming removed 2 bases at V and 5 bases at J, with 12 bases between. The CDR3 consists of 14 residues. The germline gives CDR1 SGHDN, CDR2 FVKESK. CDR3 amino acids: CASSQMTLLETQYF. The CDR3 bases are TGTGCCAGCAGCCAAATGACTCTATTGGAGACCCAGTACTTC.

This clone was seen at least ten times. V usage is TRBV6-4 and J usage is TRBJ2-1, with 9 positions matching TRBD2. After removal of 0 bases from V and 6 bases from J, the junction contained 6 bases not matched to a gene. Germline CDR1 and CDR2: MRHNA and SNTAGT. CDR3 length: 16 residues. The CDR3 spells CASSDSGDSGGNEQFF. The DNA for the CDR3 is TGTGCCAGCAGTGACTCGGGGGATAGCGGGGGCAATGAGCAGTTCTTC.

The table lists this clone with a few counts. One junction end disagrees with the germline gene, perhaps due to a read error. Other DNA sequences within the sample encode an identical CDR3. This rearrangement joins TRBV12-3 or TRBV12-4 to TRBJ2-7, with D possibly matching TRBD1 (5 bases). This CDR3 is built from 13 residues. The CDR3 DNA is TGCGCAAGCAGGGCTACCGATCGCTACGAGCAGTACTTC. Residues: CASRATDRYEQYF.

J is TRBJ2-7 and V is TRBV19, with 10 bases that match TRBD2. This CDR3 comprises 15 residues. V dropped 1 base and J dropped 13; count of bases not matched to a gene: 13. The germline V gene has CDR1 LNHDA and CDR2 SQIVND (reference sequence). The CDR3 coding sequence is TGTGCCAGTAGTATAGCCAGCGGGAGGGCTTACGATCATTACTTC. It yields the protein CASSIASGRAYDHYF. Variable domain in full (rest from reference TRBV19 and TRBJ2-7): DGGITQSPKYLFRKEGQNVTLSCEQNLNHDAMYWYRQDPGQGLRLIYYSQIVNDFQKGDIAEGYSVSREKKESFPLTVTSAQKNPTAFYLCASSIASGRAYDHYFGPGTRLTVT.

The chain employs TRBV4-2 and TRBJ1-6; TRBD1 is a possible D gene (5 bases). This CDR3 has 17 residues. V was cut by 0 bases and J by 5 bases, with 14 bases left in between. CDR1 is LGHNA, CDR2 YNFKEQ, per germline. As DNA, the CDR3 is TGTGCCAGCAGCCAAGAACCCCCGGGGCTCAATAATTCACCCCTCCACTTT. It is translated as CASSQEPPGLNNSPLHF.

Notes on this clone: This clone may be a read error of a much larger clone one base away. This chain connects TRBV25-1 to TRBJ1-6; the match to TRBD1 covers 8 bases. Trimming took 6 bases from V and 4 from J; bases not matched to a gene: 8. The germline V gene has CDR1 MGHDK and CDR2 SYGVNS. The CDR3 contains 16 residues. Written as DNA, the CDR3 is TGTGCCAGCAGGGAGGACAGGGAGCCTTATAATTCACCCCTCCACTTT. Translation gives CASREDREPYNSPLHF.

This clone showed up many times. The chain has TRBV4-1 and TRBJ2-7, with 8 bases fitting TRBD2. The germline V gene encodes CDR1 MGHRA and CDR2 YSYEKL. Trimming removed 1 base from V and 3 bases from J; junction bases left unmatched: 2. The length of the CDR3 is 14 residues. The CDR3 bases are TGCGCCAGCAGCCAAGGGGGACTAGTCTACGAGCAGTACTTC. Its protein is CASSQGGLVYEQYF.

There are many counts of this clone. The rearrangement joins TRBV7-8 to TRBJ2-7, with 8 nucleotides matching TRBD2. The junction had 10 bases not matched to a gene; V was cut back by 0 bases and J by 3 bases. Germline lookup yields CDR1 SGHVS and CDR2 FQNEAQ. This CDR3 comprises 17 residues. The CDR3 spells CASSLAFTTLAVYEQYF. The DNA for the CDR3 is TGTGCCAGCAGCTTAGCCTTCACTACACTAGCGGTCTACGAGCAGTACTTC.

The chain combines TRBV6-2 or TRBV6-3 with TRBJ1-5; D is unresolved. Trimming removed 6 bases at V and 3 bases at J, with 18 bases between. The germline gives CDR1 MNHEY, CDR2 SVGEGT. The CDR3 has 16 residues. The CDR3: CASRGVGLSPNQPQHF. CDR3 sequence (DNA): TGTGCCAGCAGGGGTGTTGGGCTCAGTCCCAATCAGCCCCAGCATTTT.

The sample holds many counts of this clone. The chain links TRBV6-7 to TRBJ2-7; D unclear. TRBV6-7 is noted as an ORF with a role that remains uncertain. This CDR3 comprises 12 residues. V lost 7 bases to trimming and J lost 3 bases, with 10 bases between them. The CDR3 is CASINDCYEQYF. The CDR3 DNA reads TGTGCCAGCATCAACGACTGCTACGAGCAGTACTTC.

This clone appeared many times. The chain couples TRBV10-3 to TRBJ2-1, with TRBD2 identical over 8 bases. After removal of 6 bases from V and 9 bases from J, the junction contained 4 bases not matched to a gene. Germline-derived CDR1 and CDR2 are ENHRY and SYGVKD. The CDR3 has 12 amino acids. As DNA, the CDR3 is TGTGCCATCAGCGGCGGGGGGAGTGAGCAGTTCTTC. It is translated as CAISGGGSEQFF.

The table lists this clone with many counts. This rearrangement joins TRBV11-2 to TRBJ2-3, with D maybe TRBD1 (6 bases). CDR3 length: 15 amino acids. The V gene's germline CDR1 is SGHAT and CDR2 FQNNGV. V was cut by 3 bases and J by 4 bases, with 14 bases left in between. The CDR3 protein is CASSFPGAFPDTQYF. The CDR3 DNA reads as TGTGCCAGCAGCTTTCCAGGGGCCTTCCCAGATACGCAGTATTTT.

The sample holds many counts of this clone. The J gene is TRBJ2-5, the V gene TRBV2; 9 nucleotides match TRBD1. Germline lookup yields CDR1 SNHLY and CDR2 FYNNEI. The length of the CDR3 is 13 residues. Losses at the gene ends were 8 bases for V and 4 bases for J; bases not matched to a gene: 5. This chain's CDR3 is CASETGGSETQYF. The CDR3 DNA sequence: TGTGCCAGCGAGACAGGGGGTTCAGAGACCCAGTACTTC.